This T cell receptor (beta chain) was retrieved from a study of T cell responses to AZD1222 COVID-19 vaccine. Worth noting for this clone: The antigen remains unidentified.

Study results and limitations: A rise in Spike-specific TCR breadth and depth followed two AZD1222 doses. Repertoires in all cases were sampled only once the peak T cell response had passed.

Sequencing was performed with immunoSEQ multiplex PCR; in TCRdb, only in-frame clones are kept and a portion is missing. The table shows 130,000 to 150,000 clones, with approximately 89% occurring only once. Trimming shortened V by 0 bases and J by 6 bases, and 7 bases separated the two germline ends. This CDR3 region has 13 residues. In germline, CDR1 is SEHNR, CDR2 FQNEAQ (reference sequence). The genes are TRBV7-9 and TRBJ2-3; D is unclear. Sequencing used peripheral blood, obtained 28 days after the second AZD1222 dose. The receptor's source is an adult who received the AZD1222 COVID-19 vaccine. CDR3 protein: CASSLAVWDTQYF. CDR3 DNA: TGTGCCAGCAGCTTAGCGGTCTGGGATACGCAGTATTTT.